Following are 13 T cell receptor beta chains from one sample sequenced in a study of control samples from healthy donors and cancer patients. Only in-frame clones appear in the TCRdb table, and some are missing; sequencing was by immunoSEQ multiplex PCR. This sample has about 160,000 clones; nearly 96% occur once, and the top ten carry approximately 1%. The sample taken for sequencing was blood. These TCRs come from a woman in her thirties in good health.

In the case of this clone: Other nucleotide sequences from this sample produce the same CDR3. CDR3 coding DNA: TGTGCCAGCAGCCAAGTAGGGAGCTCCTACGAGCAGTACTTC. Protein sequence: CASSQVGSSYEQYF. The chain carries TRBV3-1 (or the pseudogene TRBV3-2) and TRBJ2-7; a weak D match, TRBD2 (5 bases). V lost 1 base, J lost 0 bases, and 7 bases lay in between. The CDR3 extends over 14 amino acids. The V gene's germline CDR1 is LGHDT and CDR2 YNNKEL (reference sequence).

The count of this clone is one. CDR3 sequence: CASRSHYEQYF. For the CDR3, the DNA is TGTGCCAGCAGATCTCACTACGAGCAGTACTTC. V gene TRBV28 combines with J gene TRBJ2-7, with no clear D. The CDR3 runs 11 residues. Trimming left V 6 bases short and J 3 bases short, with 6 bases between. Germline V gene lookup returns CDR1 MDHEN and CDR2 SYDVKM.

The gene calls are TRBV7-3 and TRBJ2-1; D unresolved. V gave up 0 bases and J gave up 7 bases, with 16 bases separating them. CDR1 and CDR2 from the germline V gene are SGHTA and FQGTGA. CDR3 length: 16 amino acids. DNA of the CDR3: TGTGCCAGCAGCTTAACCCCGAAGTATGCTAGAAATGAGCAGTTCTTC. Translating gives CASSLTPKYARNEQFF.

The chain couples TRBV4-1 to TRBJ1-1, with D possibly being TRBD1 (6 bases). Germline V gives CDR1 MGHRA, CDR2 YSYEKL. The CDR3 totals 13 residues. V gave up 1 base and J gave up 4 bases, with 7 bases separating them. CDR3 loop: CASSQAQGTEAFF. DNA for the CDR3: TGCGCCAGCAGCCAAGCACAGGGCACTGAAGCTTTCTTT.

The gene calls are TRBV24-1 and TRBJ2-5, with D unresolved. The CDR3 is 13 residues long. Germline lookup yields CDR1 KGHDR and CDR2 SFDVKD. The germline V and J ends were trimmed by 4 bases and 4 bases, with 9 bases remaining between them. In DNA, the CDR3 is TGTGCCACCAGTGAACATAAGCGAGAGACCCAGTACTTC. Translated: CATSEHKRETQYF.

The rearrangement uses TRBV4-2 and TRBJ1-3, with unresolved D. The CDR3 is 15 residues long. V dropped 0 bases and J dropped 5 bases, with 11 bases sitting between them. Looked up from germline, CDR1 is LGHNA and CDR2 is YNFKEQ. The CDR3 loop reads CASSQDPGRRNTIYF. The CDR3 nucleotides are TGTGCCAGCAGCCAAGATCCCGGGCGGCGAAACACCATATATTTT.

The CDR3, as DNA: TGTGCCAGTAGTATAGATGGGGGACTGAACACTGAAGCTTTCTTT. Its protein is CASSIDGGLNTEAFF. V usage is TRBV19 and J usage is TRBJ1-1, with a tentative D call TRBD1 (5 bases). CDR1 and CDR2 (germline): LNHDA, SQIVND (reference sequence). V was shortened by 0 bases and J by 0 bases, with 8 bases between the two germline ends. The length of the CDR3 is 15 residues.

The sample holds one count of this clone. The V gene is TRBV6-5, the J gene TRBJ1-6, with no clear D. The CDR3 consists of 14 residues. Germline CDR1 reads MNHEY; CDR2 reads SVGAGI. With 5 bases removed from V and 5 bases from J, the gap between germline ends came to 10 bases. The CDR3 nucleotides are TGTGCCAGCAGTATCAAGTGGCATAATTCACCCCTCCACTTT. It specifies CASSIKWHNSPLHF.

This chain uses TRBV6-2 or TRBV6-3 with TRBJ1-1; 10 nucleotides align to TRBD1. The CDR3 has 17 residues. V was clipped by 2 bases and J by 5 bases; unmatched bases: 11. CDR1 is MNHEY, CDR2 SVGEGT, per germline. CDR3 nucleotide sequence: TGTGCCAGCAGTTACAGGACAGGGGGAGATCCGAGTACTGAAGCTTTCTTT. As protein: CASSYRTGGDPSTEAFF.

As for this clone: Sequence at one end of the junction differs from germline and may be a read error. V usage is TRBV7-7 and J usage is TRBJ2-7; no clear D. CDR1 and CDR2 (germline): SSHAT, FNYEAQ (reference sequence). The CDR3 is made up of 14 amino acids. The CDR3 DNA reads as TGTGCTAGCAGCTTAGCAGTCAATTCCTACGAGCAGTACTTC. Its protein product is CASSLAVNSYEQYF.

The genes are TRBV4-1 and TRBJ1-1; D unclear. Trimming cost V 1 base and J 12 bases, with 0 bases left between them. Germline CDR1 and CDR2: MGHRA and YSYEKL. The CDR3 totals 8 residues. The CDR3 loop reads CASSQAFF. CDR3 DNA: TGCGCCAGCAGCCAAGCTTTCTTT.

This clone was recorded once. The chain is built from TRBV7-9 and TRBJ2-7, with a weak D call TRBD1 (5 bases). Germline lookup yields CDR1 SEHNR and CDR2 FQNEAQ (reference sequence). The V end was cut by 5 bases, the J end by 3 bases, with 17 bases between. The CDR3 runs to 15 residues. The DNA of the CDR3 is TGTGCCAGCAGCGACTTATCCGGCAGGGTCTACGAGCAGTACTTC. This encodes CASSDLSGRVYEQYF. The variable domain in full, with the rest retrieved from reference TRBV7-9 and TRBJ2-7, is DTGVSQNPRHKITKRGQNVTFRCDPISEHNRLYWYRQTLGQGPEFLTYFQNEAQLEKSRLLSDRFSAERPKGSFSTLEIQRTEQGDSAMYLCASSDLSGRVYEQYFGPGTRLTVT.

The CDR3 bases are TGTGCCAGCAGCCCACAGGGAAGCTCCTACAATGAGCAGTTCTTC. This translates into CASSPQGSSYNEQFF. The J gene is TRBJ2-1, the V gene TRBV6-6; D is perhaps TRBD1 (6 bases). The CDR3 spans 15 residues. Looked up from germline, CDR1 is MNHNY and CDR2 is SVGAGI (reference sequence). Trimming stripped 6 bases from V and 0 bases from J, with 12 bases between.